This T cell receptor beta chain was retrieved from a study of T cell responses to AZD1222 COVID-19 vaccine. The CDR3 extends over 13 amino acids. Trimming stripped 5 bases from V and 6 bases from J, with 13 bases between. Data came from immunoSEQ multiplex PCR; TCRdb stores just in-frame clones and leaves some out. Among roughly 100,000 clones listed, approximately 90% were seen once. General study points: Repertoire sampling was restricted to post-peak T cell response timepoints. Spike-specific TCR breadth and depth both grew after two AZD1222 doses. Close to half of all spike-specific TCRs reportedly target regions of the variants that are unmutated. Donors were mostly white British, more females; clonal diversity possibly underestimated.

This clone was observed a single time. Its antigen is as yet unknown. This receptor was taken from an adult in good health. Sequencing was performed on peripheral blood, taken on day 0 of AZD1222 vaccination. This rearrangement joins TRBV12-3 or TRBV12-4 to TRBJ1-1; a possible D gene is TRBD1 (5 bases). CDR3 sequence: CASSIREGPEAFF. The CDR3 DNA sequence: TGTGCCAGCAGTATCAGGGAGGGGCCTGAAGCTTTCTTT.